This T cell receptor (beta chain) is from a study of CD8 T cells in Susac syndrome. Study at large: The Susac syndrome patients were therapy-naive, on corticosteroids, or on intravenous immunoglobulin alone at blood draw. Broader study findings: In total CD8+ repertoires, about 17 Susac-specific public clones were detected, and CD8+ TEMRA repertoires contained about 5. The study recognized that its TCR sequencing and HLA analysis covered a relatively small number of individuals.

The CDR3 consists of 15 residues. CDR1 and CDR2 from the germline V gene are SQVTM and ANQGSEA. V gave up 2 bases and J gave up 3 bases; unmatched junction bases: 10. Random-hexamer reverse transcription was applied to roughly 0.5 to 1 ug RNA. TCRdb processed the immunoSEQ multiplex PCR reads anew with MiXCR; each CDR3 protein has one entry. Found here are nearly 110,000 distinct CDR3 sequences, roughly 94% of them singletons; the top ten hold roughly 0.43%. TEMRA cells underwent FACS enrichment and CD8+ and CD4+ T cells underwent negative isolation. With regard to this clonotype: Its antigen is not identified.

This chain joins TRBV29-1 and TRBJ2-7, with 7 bases identical to TRBD2. The clonotype originates from a human donor with Susac syndrome. The sample taken for sequencing was CD8+ T cells from PBMCs. The CDR3 spells CSVEWEGGGDYEQYF. The CDR3 DNA reads TGCAGCGTTGAATGGGAGGGCGGGGGTGACTACGAGCAGTACTTC.